Shown below are 20 T cell receptor beta chains from a single sample sequenced in a study of lymphopenia after photon versus proton radiotherapy. TCRdb's copy holds only in-frame clones and misses some; the assay was immunoSEQ multiplex PCR. The profile covers 55,000 to 70,000 clones, with 87% appearing a single time and 10% to 13% taken by the ten largest. Sequencing was performed on peripheral blood, taken from a patient treated with proton-based radiotherapy. These receptor sequences come from a man aged 80 or over with esophageal cancer.

J is TRBJ2-7 and V is TRBV7-2; 8 bases are shared with TRBD2. CDR1 is SGHTA, CDR2 FQGNSA, per germline. The CDR3 runs to 16 residues. V lost 5 bases, J lost 0 bases, and 9 bases stayed unmatched. CDR3 residues: CASSQGLAGNSYEQYF. CDR3 DNA sequence: TGTGCCAGCAGCCAAGGACTAGCTGGAAACTCCTACGAGCAGTACTTC.

This clone has just a few counts. This chain joins TRBV30 and TRBJ1-6; D remains unclear. This CDR3 is 14 amino acids long. V was trimmed by 1 base and J by 3 bases, leaving 7 bases between them. CDR1 GTSNPN and CDR2 SVGIG come from the germline V gene (reference sequence). The CDR3 loop is CAWSAGGYNSPLHF. In DNA, the CDR3 is TGTGCCTGGAGTGCCGGAGGCTATAATTCACCCCTCCACTTT.

The CDR3 nucleotides read TGCGCCAGCAGCTTGGCGGGAACTGAGCAGTTCTTC. This gives the protein CASSLAGTEQFF. V is TRBV5-1 and J is TRBJ2-1; D may be TRBD2 (5 bases). CDR1 is SGHRS and CDR2 is YFSETQ in the germline V gene. The length of the CDR3 is 12 residues. V dropped 0 bases and J dropped 9 bases, with 7 bases sitting between them.

This CDR3 is CAISEVGQGTQNAGYTF. CDR3 DNA sequence: TGTGCCATCAGTGAGGTGGGACAGGGGACCCAGAACGCTGGCTACACCTTC. V gene TRBV10-3 combines with J gene TRBJ1-2, with 10 positions matching TRBD1. V was clipped by 2 bases and J by 7 bases; unmatched bases: 13. CDR3 length: 17 residues. Germline V gives CDR1 ENHRY, CDR2 SYGVKD.

This clone was seen a single time. This chain uses TRBV19 with TRBJ1-1; D unresolved. The CDR3 runs to 13 residues. Per the germline V gene, CDR1 is LNHDA and CDR2 is SQIVND (reference sequence). The V end lost 1 base, the J end lost 1 base, and 4 bases lay between the germline ends. The CDR3 nucleotides read TGTGCCAGTAGTATAGCCCAGAACACTGAAGCTTTCTTT. Encoded protein: CASSIAQNTEAFF.

The chain is built from TRBV5-8 and TRBJ1-1, with D hard to call. The CDR3 has 14 amino acids. The germline V and J ends were trimmed by 1 base and 4 bases, with 11 bases remaining between them. The V gene's germline CDR1 is SGHTS and CDR2 YDEGEE. The CDR3 loop reads CASSLQRLGTEAFF. The CDR3, as DNA: TGTGCCAGCAGCTTGCAGCGGTTAGGCACTGAAGCTTTCTTT. The full variable domain, rest sourced from reference TRBV5-8 and TRBJ1-1, is EAGVTQSPTHLIKTRGQQATLRCSPISGHTSVYWYQQALGLGLQFLLWYDEGEERNRGNFPPRFSGRQFPNYSSELNVNALELEDSALYLCASSLQRLGTEAFFGQGTRLTVV.

The chain couples TRBV5-4 to TRBJ2-7, with a possible D match to TRBD1 (5 bases). Germline V lookup: CDR1 SGHNT, CDR2 YYREEE (reference sequence). The CDR3 covers 14 residues. V gave up 4 bases and J gave up 0 bases, with 11 bases separating them. CDR3 nucleotide sequence: TGTGCCAGCAGCCCCAGACAGAGCTCCTACGAGCAGTACTTC. It codes for CASSPRQSSYEQYF.

The rearrangement links TRBV29-1 to TRBJ2-1; D tentatively reads TRBD1 or TRBD2 (5 bases each). The germline V gene has CDR1 SQVTM and CDR2 ANQGSEA. The CDR3 totals 12 residues. Trimming removed 0 bases at V and 8 bases at J, with 8 bases between. In nucleotides, the CDR3 is TGCAGCGTTGAAGAGTTGGGGGATGAGCAGTTCTTC. Translating it yields CSVEELGDEQFF.

The chain is built from TRBV4-3 and TRBJ2-5; D call uncertain. CDR3 length: 13 residues. CDR1 is LGHNA and CDR2 is YSLEER in the germline V gene. V was pared by 3 bases and J by 5 bases, with 10 bases between. CDR3 in amino acids: CASSQDMGETQYF. CDR3 DNA: TGCGCCAGCAGCCAGGATATGGGGGAGACCCAGTACTTC.

This chain joins TRBV11-2 and TRBJ2-1; D remains ambiguous. V gave up 1 base and J gave up 6 bases, with 4 bases separating them. The CDR3 covers 12 residues. CDR1 is SGHAT and CDR2 is FQNNGV in the germline V gene. CDR3 nucleotide sequence: TGTGCCAGCAGCTTAGTGGTCAATGAGCAGTTCTTC. The encoded protein is CASSLVVNEQFF. The full variable domain, rest sourced from reference TRBV11-2 and TRBJ2-1, is EAGVAQSPRYKIIEKRQSVAFWCNPISGHATLYWYQQILGQGPKLLIQFQNNGVVDDSQLPKDRFSAERLKGVDSTLKIQPAKLEDSAVYLCASSLVVNEQFFGPGTRLTVL.

The chain employs TRBV7-2 and TRBJ2-1, with D perhaps TRBD1 (6 bases). Trimming took 6 bases from V and 3 from J, leaving 15 bases between them. The CDR3 covers 15 residues. Germline V lookup: CDR1 SGHTA, CDR2 FQGNSA. CDR3: CASRSTGNYYNEQFF. In DNA form, the CDR3 reads TGTGCCAGCAGATCAACAGGGAACTACTACAATGAGCAGTTCTTC.

The chain carries TRBV30 and TRBJ1-5, with D uncertain. Germline values: CDR1 GTSNPN, CDR2 SVGIG (reference sequence). With 2 bases removed from V and 7 bases from J, the gap between germline ends came to 9 bases. The CDR3 is made up of 12 amino acids. The CDR3 loop is CAWSPFGQPQHF. CDR3 DNA sequence: TGTGCCTGGAGTCCCTTCGGCCAGCCCCAGCATTTT. The entire variable domain, with the rest obtained from reference TRBV30 and TRBJ1-5, is as follows: SQTIHQWPATLVQPVGSPLSLECTVEGTSNPNLYWYRQAAGRGLQLLFYSVGIGQISSEVPQNLSASRPQDRQFILSSKKLLLSDSGFYLCAWSPFGQPQHFGDGTRLSIL.

The chain employs TRBV12-5 and TRBJ2-7; D unclear. In germline, CDR1 is LGHNT, CDR2 FRNRAP. This CDR3 region has 14 residues. V gave up 2 bases and J gave up 3 bases, with 11 bases separating them. The CDR3 region has the DNA TGTGCTAGTGGTTTGCAGCCTCGTCTCTACGAGCAGTACTTC. This encodes CASGLQPRLYEQYF.

In its sample, this clone was seen once. J is TRBJ1-3 and V is TRBV4-1; TRBD1 is a possible D gene (6 bases). Trimming removed 3 bases from V and 1 base from J, with 16 bases in between. This CDR3 comprises 17 residues. Germline assignment: CDR1 MGHRA and CDR2 YSYEKL. The CDR3 nucleotides read TGCGCCAGCAGCCAGCCCAGGGGAATAAGATCTGGAAACACCATATATTTT. Protein product: CASSQPRGIRSGNTIYF.

The chain has TRBV2 and TRBJ1-1; 9 bases are a match to TRBD1. The CDR3 loop spans 14 amino acids. CDR1 and CDR2 from the germline V gene are SNHLY and FYNNEI. V trimming: 10 bases; J trimming: 8 bases; junction bases outside the gene matches: 14. This CDR3 is CATRDRVGGLEAFF. The CDR3 DNA follows: TGTGCCACCCGGGACAGGGTAGGGGGCCTCGAAGCTTTCTTT. Full variable domain (outside the CDR3, taken from reference TRBV2 and TRBJ1-1): EPEVTQTPSHQVTQMGQEVILRCVPISNHLYFYWYRQILGQKVEFLVSFYNNEISEKSEIFDDQFSVERPDGSNFTLKIRSTKLEDSAMYFCATRDRVGGLEAFFGQGTRLTVV.

The rearrangement joins TRBV30 to TRBJ2-1, with D tentatively TRBD1 (6 bases). Trimming took 2 bases from V and 10 from J, leaving 27 bases between them. Germline V gives CDR1 GTSNPN, CDR2 SVGIG (reference sequence). The CDR3 spans 17 residues. Here the CDR3 DNA reads TGTGCCTGGAGTCCCCGGACAGACCTAAGGATTAGAAGGGAGCAGTTCTTC. Encoded protein: CAWSPRTDLRIRREQFF. Supplemented by reference TRBV30 and TRBJ2-1, the full variable domain reads SQTIHQWPATLVQPVGSPLSLECTVEGTSNPNLYWYRQAAGRGLQLLFYSVGIGQISSEVPQNLSASRPQDRQFILSSKKLLLSDSGFYLCAWSPRTDLRIRREQFFGPGTRLTVL.

V is TRBV11-2 and J is TRBJ2-5; D unclear. In germline, CDR1 is SGHAT, CDR2 FQNNGV. This CDR3 has 14 residues. Trimming took 2 bases from V and 1 from J, leaving 8 bases between them. CDR3 region: CASSLSGLQETQYF. For the CDR3, the DNA is TGTGCCAGCAGCTTATCGGGCCTCCAAGAGACCCAGTACTTC.

V is TRBV4-1 and J is TRBJ2-5; 12 bases are shared with TRBD2. J was trimmed by 5 bases and V by 1 base; bases with no gene match: 5. This CDR3 comprises 16 residues. Germline V CDR1 and CDR2: MGHRA, YSYEKL. The CDR3 is CASSQAGLAGPETQYF. The DNA for the CDR3 is TGCGCCAGCAGCCAAGCAGGACTAGCGGGACCCGAGACCCAGTACTTC.

The chain links TRBV7-2 to TRBJ1-2; 11 bases are shared with TRBD1. The CDR3 is 14 residues long. Trimming removed 3 bases from V and 6 bases from J; junction bases left unmatched: 3. CDR1 SGHTA and CDR2 FQGNSA come from the germline V gene. This chain's CDR3 is CASSFGQGADGYTF. CDR3 sequence (DNA): TGTGCCAGCAGCTTCGGACAGGGGGCCGATGGCTACACCTTC.

The chain combines TRBV10-3 with TRBJ2-5; D is undetermined. Germline V gene sequence: CDR1 ENHRY, CDR2 SYGVKD. V lost 0 bases and J lost 1, with 18 bases in between. The CDR3 is made up of 18 amino acids. The chain's CDR3 is CAISESQSGWPLQETQYF. Written as DNA, the CDR3 is TGTGCCATCAGTGAGTCCCAAAGTGGGTGGCCCCTCCAAGAGACCCAGTACTTC.